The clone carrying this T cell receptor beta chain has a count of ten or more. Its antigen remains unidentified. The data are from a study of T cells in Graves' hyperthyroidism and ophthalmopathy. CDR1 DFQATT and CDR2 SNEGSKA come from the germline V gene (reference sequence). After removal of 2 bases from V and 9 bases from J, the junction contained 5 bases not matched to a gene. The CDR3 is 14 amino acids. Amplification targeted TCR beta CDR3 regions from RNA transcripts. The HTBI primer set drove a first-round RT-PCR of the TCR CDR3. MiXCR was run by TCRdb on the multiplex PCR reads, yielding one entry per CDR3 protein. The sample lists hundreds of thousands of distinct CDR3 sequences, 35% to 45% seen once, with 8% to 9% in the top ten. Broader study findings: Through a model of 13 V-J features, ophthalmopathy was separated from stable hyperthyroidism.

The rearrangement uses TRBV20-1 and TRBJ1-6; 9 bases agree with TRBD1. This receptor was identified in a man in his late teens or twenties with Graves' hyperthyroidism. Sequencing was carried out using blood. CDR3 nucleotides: TGCAGTGCTAGAATGGGGGGACAGGGTTCACCCCTCCACTTT. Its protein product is CSARMGGQGSPLHF.